These 4 T cell receptor beta chains share one sample of origin, sequenced in a study of spatial heterogeneity in lung cancer. The study's findings and limits: Within tumors, counts of expanded alpha and beta TCRs tracked tumor mutation counts.

Time point of the sample: sample taken at primary tumor resection. Antigens of these TCRs are unknown. TCRdb reprocessed the 5' RACE reads via MiXCR and lists one record per CDR3 protein. This repertoire shows around 20,000 distinct CDR3 sequences, 2.5% to 3% found once; its top ten account for 7.7%. The sample was lung tumor tissue, taken at surgery. These receptors were obtained from a male donor with early-stage non-small cell lung cancer.

Relative to its sample, this clonotype is medium-sized. This chain connects TRBV3-1 to TRBJ2-1; the D is unclear. The V gene lost 1 base and the J gene lost 1 base, with 8 bases spanning the gap. CDR3 length: 15 residues. Germline V gene sequence: CDR1 LGHDT, CDR2 YNNKEL (reference sequence). CDR3 nucleotide sequence: TGTGCCAGCAGCCAAGTGCTGCGATCCTACAATGAGCAGTTCTTC. It codes for CASSQVLRSYNEQFF.

This clonotype was seen ten or more times. The rearrangement links TRBV7-9 to TRBJ1-5; D is unresolved. Germline CDR1 reads SEHNR; CDR2 reads FQNEAQ (reference sequence). Trimming took off 1 base at V and 11 bases at J, with 9 bases between the two ends. The CDR3 totals 12 residues. The CDR3 bases are TGTGCCAGCAGCTTAGTCGGCAGAACCCAGCATTTT. Its protein is CASSLVGRTQHF.

This clonotype is labeled medium-sized (0.01 to 0.1%). The V gene is TRBV12-3 or TRBV12-4, the J gene TRBJ2-3, with D perhaps TRBD2 (5 bases). Trimming stripped 3 bases from V and 2 bases from J, with 9 bases between. This CDR3 has 14 amino acids. The DNA for the CDR3 is TGTGCCAGCAGTTTTGCCGGGAACACAGATACGCAGTATTTT. As protein: CASSFAGNTDTQYF.

This clonotype was seen repeatedly, ten times or more. V is TRBV7-9 and J is TRBJ2-7; weak D call: TRBD1 (5 bases). This CDR3 region has 13 residues. V was trimmed by 7 bases and J by 2 bases, leaving 12 bases between them. Per the germline V gene, CDR1 is SEHNR and CDR2 is FQNEAQ (reference sequence). Here the CDR3 reads CASTRQLPYEQYF. CDR3 DNA: TGTGCCAGCACCCGACAGCTGCCCTACGAGCAGTACTTC.